The clone carrying this TCR beta chain has just a few counts. As yet, its antigen is unknown. This specimen comes from a study of CD4 T cells in relation to SARS-CoV-2 and coronaviruses. On the study more broadly: TCR beta CDR3s were sequenced after roughly eleven-day antigen culture of PBMCs. No peptide or an HIV-1 Nef peptide pool served as negative control.

Before the COVID-19 pandemic, during about 2010-2018, CD4+ T cells were taken from unexposed donors. Isolation of CD4+ T cells took place after about 9 days in culture. Unexposed-donor CD4+ T cells were probed with SARS-CoV-2 S/N and four cold-coronavirus spikes, cells permitting. The CDR3 has 14 amino acids. From germline, CDR1 is MDHEN and CDR2 SYDVKM. J gave up 9 bases and V 4 bases, and 4 bases lay outside the gene matches. The table came from immunoSEQ multiplex PCR; TCRdb's copy has only in-frame clones and leaves some out. The table has some 11,000 clones, about 81% seen once. Overall study findings and caveats: Compared with monoreactive clones, crossreactive clones showed significantly weaker SARS-CoV-2 expansion.

The chain recombines TRBV28 with TRBJ1-6; TRBD1 matches at 9 bases. The material sequenced was CD4+ T cells from PBMCs, cultured in vitro. This sequence originates from a human donor in good health. DNA for the CDR3: TGTGCCAGCAGTTCACAGGGGGCTGTTTCACCCCTCCACTTT. Residues: CASSSQGAVSPLHF. Together with reference TRBV28 and TRBJ1-6, the CDR3 gives the full variable domain: DVKVTQSSRYLVKRTGEKVFLECVQDMDHENMFWYRQDPGLGLRLIYFSYDVKMKEKGDIPEGYSVSREKKERFSLILESASTNQTSMYLCASSSQGAVSPLHFGNGTRLTVT.